The clone carrying this T cell receptor (beta chain) was recorded once. Its matching antigen is unknown. This entry comes from a study of cytomegalovirus exposure and HLA in healthy donors. General observations from the study: For most TCR beta V segments, an earlier analysis put the productive rate at about 90% or about 30% of the time. A later analysis reportedly found that, within productive TCRs, an Asian-associated ancestry cluster had fewer N-insertions than the mean observed across the roughly 690 donors.

The PCR had 60 Vbeta and 13 Jbeta primers. Generated by immunoSEQ multiplex PCR, the TCRdb table keeps only in-frame clones and is missing some. Of some 150,000 clones detected, around 80% appear once; the ten largest clones hold roughly 1.4%. The junction had 9 bases not matched to a gene; V was cut back by 6 bases and J by 7 bases. From germline, CDR1 is MNHEY and CDR2 SVGAGI. The CDR3 has 15 amino acids. The chain uses TRBV6-5 and TRBJ2-3; 11 bases align to TRBD2. The material sequenced was PBMCs. The clonotype originates from a man aged 30-40 years in good health and CMV-seropositive. In DNA form, the CDR3 reads TGTGCCAGCAGGCCCCCACTAGCGGGAGCTCATACGCAGTATTTT. Encoded protein: CASRPPLAGAHTQYF.